This TCR beta chain was documented in a study of radiation and T cells in renal cell carcinoma. The repertoire was sequenced with immunoSEQ multiplex PCR; TCRdb's copy has only in-frame clones and lacks some. The repertoire holds some 130,000 clones, with about 81% as singletons. Trimming removed 3 bases from V and 1 base from J, with 15 bases in between. This CDR3 is built from 16 residues. Germline CDR1 is MGHRA and CDR2 is YSYEKL. Time point indicated: blood 2 weeks post-SBRT. Specified treatment: 15 Gy SBRT to primary tumor, nephrectomy 4 weeks later. Sequencing was performed on blood, taken from a patient whose treatment included radiotherapy and nephrectomy. The gene calls are TRBV4-1 and TRBJ1-1, with D unclear. This TCR was sampled from a woman aged 55 to 70 with renal cell carcinoma. CDR3 amino acids: CASSHPFTDRNTEAFF. DNA of the CDR3: TGCGCCAGCAGCCACCCCTTTACAGACCGGAACACTGAAGCTTTCTTT.